One and the same sample provided the 3 T cell receptor beta chains below, sequenced in a study of T cell responses to AZD1222 COVID-19 vaccine. Using immunoSEQ multiplex PCR, the repertoire was profiled, and TCRdb retains in-frame clones only, with some absent. The sample holds about 120,000 clones, about 87% seen once. The material was peripheral blood, obtained on day 0 of AZD1222 vaccination. These receptors all come from an adult in good health.

This chain links TRBV25-1 with TRBJ2-7; perhaps D is TRBD1 or TRBD2 (5 bases each). The germline V gene encodes CDR1 MGHDK and CDR2 SYGVNS. The V end was cut by 6 bases, the J end by 3 bases, with 9 bases between. The CDR3 extends over 12 amino acids. CDR3: CASRGVNYEQYF. CDR3 in DNA: TGTGCCAGCAGGGGGGTCAACTACGAGCAGTACTTC.

The chain couples TRBV3-1 (or the pseudogene TRBV3-2) to TRBJ1-1; D is unresolved. V lost 0 bases to trimming and J lost 3 bases, with 2 bases between them. This CDR3 contains 12 residues. CDR1 is LGHDT, CDR2 YNNKEL, per germline (reference sequence). CDR3 protein: CASSQEDTEAFF. CDR3 nucleotides: TGTGCCAGCAGCCAAGAGGACACTGAAGCTTTCTTT.

The rearrangement links TRBV2 to TRBJ1-6; TRBD1 might be the D (5 bases). CDR3 length equals 16 residues. Germline V gene data show CDR1 as SNHLY and CDR2 as FYNNEI. Trimming pared 8 bases from V and 0 bases from J, leaving 14 bases between. CDR3 DNA sequence: TGTGCCAGCGGGGGGACGGCGAGCTCCTATAATTCACCCCTCCACTTT. This encodes CASGGTASSYNSPLHF.